This T cell receptor (beta chain) originates from a study of shared T cell receptors in the human thymus (dated by TCRdb to the early 2020s). A note on the overall study: The study examined how self-reactive, shared T-cell receptor alpha chains are generated in the human thymus.

Counted from cysteine to phenylalanine, this CDR3 has 13 amino acids. Left in the record is the CDR3 DNA by itself, 39 bases read in frame from the first base. CDR1 and CDR2 (SGHVS, FNYEAQ) derive from the germline V gene. Trimming takes 1 base from V and 7 bases from J, and the germline ends sit 11 bases apart. A note on this clone: Its binding antigen is unknown. Base qualities are not at hand, and no much larger clone is one base apart.

The library was produced with the immunoSEQ multiplex PCR assay. TCRdb carries this immuneACCESS record with in-frame sequences only. Its versions omit some clonotypes, under half of them owing to an unresolved V gene in the studies checked, with the rest unexplained. The sample has some 700,000 clones on record, more than 75% of them singletons. About 0.01% of the sample rests with the top ten. These records were also assigned to another study, of human thymus T cells. Drawing on the second study: Donors were immunologically healthy infants undergoing open corrective cardiac surgery for congenital heart defects in Finland. The thymus tissue came from surgical resects taken out during corrective cardiac surgery. Usage of V and J gene segments appeared to be biased in both the thymic and the peripheral blood repertoires. Highly overlapping thymic TCR repertoires among unrelated individuals were reported in the related research. The study characterized TCR alpha and beta repertoires from eight infant thymus samples and a few related peripheral blood samples. The infant donors were about 6 to 244 days old, and the cohort included several males and a couple of females. After being mechanically released from the tissue, thymocytes were kept at -70 degrees C in pellets of about 9-32 million cells. A QIAsymphony instrument was used to extract genomic DNA from the frozen cell pellets. The immunoSEQ multiplex PCR assay was used to amplify the TCRB and TCRAD loci from a standardized quantity of quality-controlled genomic DNA. The V(D)J region was spanned by amplicons of a length sufficient to cover the CDR3 and to identify V and J genes. The amplicons were sequenced on an Illumina platform via the commercial immunoSEQ service. Primer bias and sequencing errors were corrected as previously described, and TCRAD and TCRB definitions were based on the IMGT database. Repertoires were analysed with immunoSEQ Analyzer 3.0 and VDJTools, covering basic statistics, V/J segment usage, diversity estimates, rarefaction and pairwise overlap. Chao1, ChaoE, Efron-Thisted, Shannon and inverse Simpson indices were used to estimate diversity, which was also estimated on datasets down-sampled to the smallest sample. Repertoire overlap used strict matching of CDR3 nucleotide sequence, V gene and J gene, with Jaccard-based multidimensional scaling clustering. On average, approximately 800,000 unique TCRB clonotypes were obtained from thymus samples, compared with approximately 80,000 from blood samples.

The sample taken for sequencing was thymocytes. The chain employs TRBV7-6 and TRBJ2-7; TRBD1 is a possible D gene, resting on 6 matching bases. This TCR was sampled from a boy under two years old with a congenital heart defect. Donor details come from another sample of the same person, matched by shared clones. CDR3 protein: CASSLGGQQEQYF. The DNA sequence is as follows: TGTGCCAGCAGCTTAGGGGGACAACAAGAGCAGTACTTC.